The present entry profiles one TCR beta chain with its context. TCRdb re-called the 5' RACE reads through MiXCR, storing one row per CDR3 protein. The sample yields about 470,000 distinct CDR3 sequences, 20% to 25% seen once. CDR1 and CDR2 (germline): KGHSH, LQKENI. CDR3 length: 14 amino acids. The J segment lost 8 bases and the V segment lost 4 bases, leaving 8 bases of the junction unmatched. The data originate from a study of identical twins. This same sample was also taken into another study, of T cells expressing NK-cell markers.

The sequenced sample was CD4+ T cells sorted from blood. V usage is TRBV18 and J usage is TRBJ1-5, with 7 positions matching TRBD1. This receptor was identified in a woman between 18 and 30 years old in good health. The CDR3 DNA sequence: TGTGCCAGCTCACACAGGGGCGCTCAGAAGCCCCAGCATTTT. Amino acid sequence: CASSHRGAQKPQHF.